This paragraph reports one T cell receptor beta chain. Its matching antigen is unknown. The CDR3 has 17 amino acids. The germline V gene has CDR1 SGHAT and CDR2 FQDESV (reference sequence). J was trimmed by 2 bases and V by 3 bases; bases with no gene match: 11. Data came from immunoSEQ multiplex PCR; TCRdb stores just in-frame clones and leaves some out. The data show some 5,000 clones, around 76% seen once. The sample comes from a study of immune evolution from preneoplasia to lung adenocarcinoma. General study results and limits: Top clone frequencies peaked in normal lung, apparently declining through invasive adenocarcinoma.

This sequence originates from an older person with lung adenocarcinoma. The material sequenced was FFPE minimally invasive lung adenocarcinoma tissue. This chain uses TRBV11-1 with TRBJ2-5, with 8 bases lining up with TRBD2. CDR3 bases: TGTGCCAGCAGCTTCCCCTTTTCGGGGGGGGGACAAGAGACCCAGTACTTC. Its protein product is CASSFPFSGGGQETQYF.